One and the same sample provided the 9 T cell receptor beta chains below, sequenced in a study of cytomegalovirus exposure and HLA in healthy donors. The PCR had 60 Vbeta and 13 Jbeta primers. The method was immunoSEQ multiplex PCR; TCRdb's version includes in-frame clones alone and lacks a portion of them. The data hold tens of thousands of clones, with around two thirds observed a single time. Sequenced material: PBMCs. The receptors stem from a middle-aged man in good health and CMV-seropositive.

The chain joins TRBV28 to TRBJ1-1; D uncertain. Per germline, CDR1 MDHEN and CDR2 SYDVKM. The V gene lost 5 bases and the J gene lost 6 bases, with 16 bases spanning the gap. CDR3 length equals 14 residues. The CDR3 loop reads CASSPPWVRPEAFF. The CDR3 coding sequence is TGTGCCAGCAGTCCCCCTTGGGTGCGGCCTGAAGCTTTCTTT.

The chain combines TRBV29-1 with TRBJ1-2; TRBD1 might be the D (5 bases). The V gene's germline CDR1 is SQVTM and CDR2 ANQGSEA. The CDR3 contains 11 residues. The V gene lost 5 bases and the J gene lost 7 bases, with 11 bases spanning the gap. Here the CDR3 DNA reads TGCAGCGTTACGCAGGGTGGTGGCTACACCTTC. Translated: CSVTQGGGYTF.

The rearrangement links TRBV30 to TRBJ1-3, with 8 positions matching TRBD1. CDR3 length: 14 amino acids. Trimming cost V 5 bases and J 3 bases; bases outside gene matches: 6. Looked up from germline, CDR1 is GTSNPN and CDR2 is SVGIG (reference sequence). DNA for the CDR3: TGTGCCTGGGCTGCAGGGGGCTTTGGAAACACCATATATTTT. Translated: CAWAAGGFGNTIYF.

The table lists this clone with a count of one. V is TRBV18 and J is TRBJ2-3, with a weak D call TRBD2 (5 bases). The germline V and J ends were trimmed by 3 bases and 3 bases, with 16 bases remaining between them. Germline V lookup: CDR1 KGHSH, CDR2 LQKENI. The CDR3 contains 16 residues. The CDR3 coding sequence is TGTGCCAGCTCACCTAACGGGGTGCGTCTGACAGATACGCAGTATTTT. It codes for CASSPNGVRLTDTQYF.

V usage is TRBV7-2 and J usage is TRBJ1-2; 9 nucleotides align to TRBD1. CDR1 SGHTA and CDR2 FQGNSA come from the germline V gene. Trimming took 3 bases from V and 7 from J; bases not matched to a gene: 9. This CDR3 contains 15 residues. The CDR3 loop is CASSFGTGGVGGYTF. For the CDR3, the DNA is TGTGCCAGCAGCTTTGGTACAGGGGGCGTTGGTGGCTACACCTTC.

This clone has a handful of counts. The V gene is TRBV7-9, the J gene TRBJ2-3; a weak D match, TRBD2 (6 bases). Germline V lookup: CDR1 SEHNR, CDR2 FQNEAQ (reference sequence). Trimming shortened V by 3 bases and J by 1 base, and 11 bases separated the two germline ends. This CDR3 is 15 amino acids long. DNA of the CDR3: TGTGCCAGCAGCTTTGTTAGCGGCCGCACAGATACGCAGTATTTT. Protein: CASSFVSGRTDTQYF.

The chain combines TRBV28 with TRBJ2-7; D may be TRBD1 (6 bases). This CDR3 has 13 amino acids. Germline CDR1 is MDHEN and CDR2 is SYDVKM. V was shortened by 6 bases and J by 3 bases, with 12 bases between the two germline ends. The chain's CDR3 is CASRTGLIYEQYF. The CDR3 bases are TGTGCCAGCAGGACAGGTCTCATCTACGAGCAGTACTTC.

The V gene is TRBV30, the J gene TRBJ2-5, with 9 bases fitting TRBD1. V dropped 2 bases and J dropped 3; count of bases not matched to a gene: 1. Germline V lookup: CDR1 GTSNPN, CDR2 SVGIG (reference sequence). This CDR3 is built from 13 residues. The CDR3 region is CAWSWDREETQYF. In DNA form, the CDR3 reads TGTGCCTGGAGTTGGGACAGGGAAGAGACCCAGTACTTC. Using reference TRBV30 and TRBJ2-5 for the parts outside the CDR3, the full variable domain is SQTIHQWPATLVQPVGSPLSLECTVEGTSNPNLYWYRQAAGRGLQLLFYSVGIGQISSEVPQNLSASRPQDRQFILSSKKLLLSDSGFYLCAWSWDREETQYFGPGTRLLVL.

The chain combines TRBV2 with TRBJ1-1; D unresolved. Germline lookup yields CDR1 SNHLY and CDR2 FYNNEI. Trimming pared 1 base from V and 6 bases from J, leaving 12 bases between. This CDR3 is 14 amino acids long. The CDR3 sequence: CASSEGRRHPEAFF. CDR3 bases: TGTGCCAGCAGTGAAGGGAGGAGACATCCTGAAGCTTTCTTT.